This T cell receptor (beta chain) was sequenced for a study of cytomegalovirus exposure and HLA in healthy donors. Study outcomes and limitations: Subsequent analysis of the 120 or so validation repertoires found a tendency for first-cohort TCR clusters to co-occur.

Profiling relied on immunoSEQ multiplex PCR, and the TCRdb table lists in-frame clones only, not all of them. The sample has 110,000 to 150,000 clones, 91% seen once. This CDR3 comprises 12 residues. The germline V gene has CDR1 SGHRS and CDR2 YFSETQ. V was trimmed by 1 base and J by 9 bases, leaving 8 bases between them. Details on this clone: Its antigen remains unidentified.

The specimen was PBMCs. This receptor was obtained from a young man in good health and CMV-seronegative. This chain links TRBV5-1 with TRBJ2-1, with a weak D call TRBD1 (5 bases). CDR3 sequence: CASSLSGAEQFF. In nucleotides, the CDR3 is TGCGCCAGCAGCTTGAGTGGGGCTGAGCAGTTCTTC.